Sequencing of this T cell receptor (beta chain) was carried out in a study of blood T cell repertoires in COVID-19. About the research overall: Samples of COVID-19 (acute and convalescent) were obtained from the United States, Italy and Spain. The cDNA or gDNA used as material had been derived from T cells, B-cell-depleted T cells, or PBMCs.

Trimming left V 4 bases short and J 3 bases short, with 13 bases between. CDR1 MDHEN and CDR2 SYDVKM come from the germline V gene. This CDR3 is built from 15 residues. The repertoire was sequenced with immunoSEQ multiplex PCR; TCRdb's copy has only in-frame clones and lacks some. This table has around 230,000 clones, around four fifths appearing once. This clonotype originated in a woman aged 70 to 79 with active or convalescent COVID-19. The J gene is TRBJ1-3, the V gene TRBV28; no clear D. Specimen: peripheral blood. CDR3: CASSSLDIIGNTIYF. As DNA, the CDR3 is TGTGCCAGCAGTTCCCTCGACATTATTGGAAACACCATATATTTT.